The rows below give T cell receptor beta chains drawn from one sample of a study of CD8+CD57+ T cells in acquired aplastic anemia. Each CDR3 protein gets one entry after TCRdb re-called the reads with MiXCR. The data hold under 200,000 distinct CDR3 sequences, with less than 50% observed a single time. The sequencing sample was made of sorted CD4+, CD8+, or CD8+CD57+ T cells (not recorded which) from PBMCs. These receptor sequences come from a human donor with aplastic anemia. Each CDR3 is given with its conserved first and last residue. Each record gives: clone size, D gene, V gene, J gene, CDR3 protein, CDR3 DNA. The D gene is left open where the match is weak. Expanded clones get a size class; other rows say once, few or many, or leave the size out.

>-|-|TRBV7-8|TRBJ1-1
CASSLLTYTTENTEAFF
TGTGCCAGCAGCTTACTAACTTATACGACCGAGAACACTGAAGCTTTCTTT
>-|-|TRBV24-1|TRBJ2-2
CATRAGPNTGELFF
TGTGCCACCAGGGCAGGACCGAACACCGGGGAGCTGTTTTTT
>-|TRBD2|TRBV2|TRBJ2-7
CASSAGLAGAYEQYF
TGTGCCAGCAGCGCGGGACTAGCGGGGGCCTACGAGCAGTACTTC
>many|-|TRBV7-9|TRBJ1-1
CASSFPRGTEAFF
TGTGCCAGCAGCTTTCCTCGGGGCACTGAAGCTTTCTTT
>many|-|TRBV6-4|TRBJ2-7
CASHLMTYEQYF
TGTGCCAGCCACCTGATGACCTACGAGCAGTACTTC
>-|-|TRBV7-8|TRBJ2-7
CASSLRSYGQYF
TGTGCCAGCAGCTTAAGGTCCTACGGGCAGTACTTC
>-|-|TRBV20-1|TRBJ1-1
CSASRGRTEAFF
TGCAGTGCTAGCCGGGGGAGGACTGAAGCTTTCTTT
>many|-|TRBV25-1|TRBJ1-1
CASSEWGNTEAFF
TGTGCCAGCAGTGAATGGGGAAACACTGAAGCTTTCTTT
>once|-|TRBV25-1|TRBJ2-1
CASSEQGDEQFF
TGTGCCAGCAGTGAACAGGGTGATGAGCAGTTCTTC
>-|-|TRBV20-1|TRBJ2-5
CSARGHRGGVQETQYF
TGCAGTGCTAGAGGGCATCGAGGAGGGGTCCAAGAGACCCAGTACTTC
>-|TRBD2|TRBV27|TRBJ2-7
CASNLAGGSYEQYF
TGTGCCAGCAACCTAGCGGGAGGCTCCTACGAGCAGTACTTC
>many|-|TRBV13|TRBJ1-1
CASSSWRSFEAFF
TGTGCCAGCAGCTCCTGGAGAAGTTTTGAAGCTTTCTTT
>once|-|TRBV6-4|TRBJ1-3
CASSLSGRGNTIYF
TGTGCCAGCAGTTTGTCAGGGAGGGGAAACACCATATATTTT
>many|-|TRBV7-2|TRBJ1-1
CASSPLTENTEAFF
TGTGCCAGCAGCCCCCTGACAGAGAACACTGAAGCTTTCTTT
>many|-|TRBV12-3/TRBV12-4|TRBJ1-1
CASSLGLGTEAFF
TGTGCCAGCAGTTTAGGATTGGGCACTGAAGCTTTCTTT
>many|-|TRBV7-9|TRBJ2-7
CASSPKGSSYEQYF
TGTGCCAGCAGCCCAAAAGGTAGCTCCTACGAGCAGTACTTC